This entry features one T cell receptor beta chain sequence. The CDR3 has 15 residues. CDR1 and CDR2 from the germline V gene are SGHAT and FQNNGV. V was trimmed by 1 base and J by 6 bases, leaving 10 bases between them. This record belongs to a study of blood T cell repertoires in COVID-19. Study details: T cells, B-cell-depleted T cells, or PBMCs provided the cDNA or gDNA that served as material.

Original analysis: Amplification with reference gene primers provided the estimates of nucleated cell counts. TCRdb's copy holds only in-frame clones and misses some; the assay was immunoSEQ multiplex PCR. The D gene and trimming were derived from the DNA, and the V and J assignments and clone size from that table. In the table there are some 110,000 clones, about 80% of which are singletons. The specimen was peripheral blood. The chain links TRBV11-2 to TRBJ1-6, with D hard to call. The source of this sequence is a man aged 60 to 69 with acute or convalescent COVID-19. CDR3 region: CASSLGGTVNSPLHF. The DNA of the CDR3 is TGTGCCAGCAGCTTAGGTGGCACAGTTAATTCACCCCTCCACTTT.